The 9 T cell receptor beta chains listed next were all sequenced from one sample in a study of T cells in Graves' hyperthyroidism and ophthalmopathy. Regions amplified from RNA transcripts were the TCR beta CDR3 regions. The HTBI primer set drove a first-round RT-PCR of the TCR CDR3. TCRdb reprocessed the multiplex PCR reads via MiXCR and lists one record per CDR3 protein. This table holds some 510,000 distinct CDR3 sequences, around 20% found once. The sequenced sample consisted of blood. The receptor source for this set is a young man with Graves' hyperthyroidism.

Concerning this clonotype: A much larger clone lies one base from this, so it may be a read error. V gene TRBV6-5 combines with J gene TRBJ2-5; D gene ambiguous. Germline assignment: CDR1 MNHEY and CDR2 SVGAGI. The CDR3 sequence is 15 residues long. V was shortened by 0 bases and J by 5 bases, with 13 bases between the two germline ends. The CDR3 DNA follows: TGTGCCAGCAGTTACTCGATGGGTATGTCGGAGACCCAGTACTTC. As protein: CASSYSMGMSETQYF.

This clonotype was observed many times. The CDR3 DNA sequence: TGTGCCAGCAGTGACAGGGACAGGGGCAACACCGGGGAGCTGTTTTTT. This codes for CASSDRDRGNTGELFF. This sequence joins TRBV6-1 and TRBJ2-2, with TRBD1 matching over 10 bases. The CDR3 has 16 amino acids. V was pared by 3 bases and J by 2 bases, with 3 bases of the junction left unmatched. Germline CDR1 is MNHNS and CDR2 is SASEGT.

This clonotype was counted ten times or more. The chain recombines TRBV12-3 or TRBV12-4 with TRBJ1-2, with TRBD1 matching 7 bases. V lost 4 bases, J lost 5 bases, and 13 bases stayed unmatched. CDR3 size: 16 residues. CDR3 sequence: CASSSVWEGAQYGYTF. Here the CDR3 DNA reads TGTGCCAGCAGTTCAGTGTGGGAGGGGGCGCAATATGGCTACACCTTC.

This clonotype was detected ten times or more. The chain uses TRBV6-1 and TRBJ1-3, with a tentative D call TRBD1 (5 bases). The CDR3 runs 17 residues. V lost 2 bases, J lost 0 bases, and 14 bases lay in between. Germline V gene lookup returns CDR1 MNHNS and CDR2 SASEGT. CDR3 sequence (DNA): TGTGCCAGCAGTGAATGGGGCGGCTTCAACTCTGGAAACACCATATATTTT. It specifies CASSEWGGFNSGNTIYF.

This sequence joins TRBV12-5 and TRBJ1-1; no clear D gene. Trimming removed 7 bases from V and 1 base from J, with 7 bases in between. The CDR3 sequence is 12 residues long. From germline, CDR1 is LGHNT and CDR2 FRNRAP. The CDR3: CASVAGNTEAFF. The CDR3 DNA follows: TGTGCTAGTGTGGCAGGGAACACTGAAGCTTTCTTT. Using reference TRBV12-5 and TRBJ1-1 for the parts outside the CDR3, the full variable domain is DARVTQTPRHKVTEMGQEVTMRCQPILGHNTVFWYRQTMMQGLELLAYFRNRAPLDDSGMPKDRFSAEMPDATLATLKIQPSEPRDSAVYFCASVAGNTEAFFGQGTRLTVV.

Only a few counts were recorded for this clonotype. The V gene is TRBV12-5, the J gene TRBJ2-7, with 10 bases lining up with TRBD2. Germline lookup yields CDR1 LGHNT and CDR2 FRNRAP. The CDR3 extends over 14 amino acids. Trimming removed 4 bases from V and 6 bases from J; junction bases left unmatched: 6. The CDR3 loop reads CASGSRLAGVEQYF. The CDR3 DNA reads TGTGCTAGTGGTTCGCGGCTAGCGGGGGTCGAGCAGTACTTC.

This clonotype was detected ten times or more. The V gene is TRBV2, the J gene TRBJ2-5, with D tentatively TRBD1 or TRBD2 (5 bases each). The ends were cut back, 2 bases at V and 7 bases at J, with 14 bases in the middle. In germline, CDR1 is SNHLY, CDR2 FYNNEI. The CDR3 is made up of 14 amino acids. In DNA form, the CDR3 reads TGTGCCAGCAGTGAAAACCTCCGTGGGGGGACCCAGTACTTC. It codes for CASSENLRGGTQYF.

This clonotype showed up many times. The CDR3 region has the DNA TGTGCCAGCAGTAGAGGACAGGGTAAGGCTGAAGCTTTCTTT. Residues: CASSRGQGKAEAFF. The chain combines TRBV28 with TRBJ1-1, with TRBD1 matching over 8 bases. J lost 6 bases, V lost 5 bases, and 8 bases had no gene match. Per germline, CDR1 MDHEN and CDR2 SYDVKM. The CDR3 loop spans 14 amino acids.

This clonotype was observed a handful of times. V usage is TRBV5-1 and J usage is TRBJ2-2, with D perhaps TRBD1 or TRBD2 (5 bases each). Germline CDR1 and CDR2: SGHRS and YFSETQ. V was shortened by 3 bases and J by 2 bases, with 11 bases between the two germline ends. This CDR3 has 15 amino acids. CDR3 sequence: CASSWGPSNTGELFF. In DNA, the CDR3 is TGCGCCAGCAGCTGGGGACCAAGTAACACCGGGGAGCTGTTTTTT. Full variable domain (rest looked up from reference TRBV5-1 and TRBJ2-2): KAGVTQTPRYLIKTRGQQVTLSCSPISGHRSVSWYQQTPGQGLQFLFEYFSETQRNKGNFPGRFSGRQFSNSRSEMNVSTLELGDSALYLCASSWGPSNTGELFFGEGSRLTVL.